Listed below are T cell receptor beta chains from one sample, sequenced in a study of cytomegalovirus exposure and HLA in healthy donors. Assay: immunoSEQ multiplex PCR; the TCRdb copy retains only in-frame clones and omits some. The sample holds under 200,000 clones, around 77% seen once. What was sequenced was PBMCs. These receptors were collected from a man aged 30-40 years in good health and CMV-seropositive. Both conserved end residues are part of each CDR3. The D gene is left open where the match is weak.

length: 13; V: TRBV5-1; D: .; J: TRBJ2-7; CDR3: CASSSGDSYEQYF
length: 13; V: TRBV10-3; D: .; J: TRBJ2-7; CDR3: CAISERRGYEQYF
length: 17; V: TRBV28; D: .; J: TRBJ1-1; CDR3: CASSLPGSGTIGTEAFF
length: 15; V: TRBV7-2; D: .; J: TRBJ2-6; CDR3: CASSRKGPGANVLTF
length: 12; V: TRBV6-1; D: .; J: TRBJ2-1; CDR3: CAAAALNNEQFF
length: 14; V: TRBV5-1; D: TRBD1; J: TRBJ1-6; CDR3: CASSRGDDNSPLHF
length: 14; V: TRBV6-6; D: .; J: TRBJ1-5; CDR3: CASSLMGRGQPQHF
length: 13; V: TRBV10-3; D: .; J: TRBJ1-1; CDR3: CAISQGRNTEAFF
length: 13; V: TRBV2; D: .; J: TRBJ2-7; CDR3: CASSVNRVYEQYF
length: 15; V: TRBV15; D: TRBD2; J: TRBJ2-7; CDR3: CATSRAPAGDYEQYF
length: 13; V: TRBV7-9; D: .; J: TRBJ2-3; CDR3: CASSSGGRDTQYF
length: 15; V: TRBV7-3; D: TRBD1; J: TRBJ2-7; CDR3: CASSLGTGGKYEQYF
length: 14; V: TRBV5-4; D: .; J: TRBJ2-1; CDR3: CASSPRLGVYEQFF
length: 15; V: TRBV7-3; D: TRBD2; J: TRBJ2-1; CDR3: CASRLAGGTYNEQFF
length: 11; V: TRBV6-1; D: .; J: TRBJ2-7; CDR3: CASSDTYEQYF
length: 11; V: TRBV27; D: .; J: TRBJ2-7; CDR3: CASSFGYEQYF
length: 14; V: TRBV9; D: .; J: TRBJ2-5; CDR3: CASSATDSQETQYF
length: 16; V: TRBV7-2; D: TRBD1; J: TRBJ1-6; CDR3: CASSVGQGGLNSPLHF
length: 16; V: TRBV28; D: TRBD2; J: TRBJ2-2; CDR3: CASSPSGGAGTGELFF
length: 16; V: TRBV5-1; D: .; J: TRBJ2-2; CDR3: CASSFQGRDSAGELFF
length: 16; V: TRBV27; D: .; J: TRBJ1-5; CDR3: CASSTVGGISNQPQHF
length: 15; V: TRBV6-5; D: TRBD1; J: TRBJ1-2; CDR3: CASRKPGQGGDGYTF
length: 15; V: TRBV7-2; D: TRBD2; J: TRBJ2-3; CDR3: CASSSAGGGTDTQYF
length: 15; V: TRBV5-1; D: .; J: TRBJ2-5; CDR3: CASSLIPGDQETQYF
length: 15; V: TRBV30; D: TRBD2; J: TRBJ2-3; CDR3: CAWTEARGGTDTQYF
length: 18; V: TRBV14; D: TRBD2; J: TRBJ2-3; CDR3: CASSHGLAGRTSTDTQYF
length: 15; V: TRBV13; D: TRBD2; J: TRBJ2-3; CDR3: CASSRAGGHWFTQYF
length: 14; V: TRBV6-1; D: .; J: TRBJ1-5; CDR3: CASSEARGNQPQHF
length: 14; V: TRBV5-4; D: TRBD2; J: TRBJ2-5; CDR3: CASSLDAGGETQYF
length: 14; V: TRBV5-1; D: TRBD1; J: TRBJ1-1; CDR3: CASSVQGLNTEAFF
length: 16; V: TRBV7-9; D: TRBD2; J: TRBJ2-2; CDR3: CASSLLAGDNTGELFF
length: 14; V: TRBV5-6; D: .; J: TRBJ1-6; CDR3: CASSPGFYNSPLHF
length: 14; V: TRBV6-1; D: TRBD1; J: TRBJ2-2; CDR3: CASGGQVLTGELFF
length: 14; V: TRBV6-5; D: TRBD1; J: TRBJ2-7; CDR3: CASSHGQGAGEQYF
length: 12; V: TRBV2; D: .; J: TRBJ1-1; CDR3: CASSASRTEAFF
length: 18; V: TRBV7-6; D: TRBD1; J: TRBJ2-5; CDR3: CASSLGTHKTGARETQYF
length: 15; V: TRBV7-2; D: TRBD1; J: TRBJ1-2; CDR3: CASSLTGQGGYGYTF
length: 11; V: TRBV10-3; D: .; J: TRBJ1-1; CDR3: CATQGNTEAFF
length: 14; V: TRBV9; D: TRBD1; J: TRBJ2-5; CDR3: CASSVQGAQETQYF
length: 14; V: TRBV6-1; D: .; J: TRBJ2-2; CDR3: CASSQQGNTGELFF
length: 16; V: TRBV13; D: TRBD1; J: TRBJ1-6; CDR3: CASSLGQGFYNSPLHF
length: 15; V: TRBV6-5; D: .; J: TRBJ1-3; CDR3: CATAFRTVFGNTIYF
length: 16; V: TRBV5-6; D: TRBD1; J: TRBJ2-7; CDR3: CASSRTTLDRSYEQYF
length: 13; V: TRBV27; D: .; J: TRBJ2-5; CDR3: CASSLGREETQYF
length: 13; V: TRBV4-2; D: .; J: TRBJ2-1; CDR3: CASSQGGYNEQFF
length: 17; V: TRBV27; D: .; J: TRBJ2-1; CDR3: CASSLRGQSNSYNEQFF
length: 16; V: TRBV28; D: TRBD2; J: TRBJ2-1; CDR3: CASSSPPGGRHNEQFF
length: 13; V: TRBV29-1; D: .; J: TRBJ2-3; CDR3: CSVDPGGTDTQYF
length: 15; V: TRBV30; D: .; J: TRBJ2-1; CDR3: CAWSVGRSSYNEQFF
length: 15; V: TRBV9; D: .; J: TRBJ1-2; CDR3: CASSPGMRGDYGYTF
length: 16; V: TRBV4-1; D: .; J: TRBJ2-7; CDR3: CASSTLGGRLPHEQYF
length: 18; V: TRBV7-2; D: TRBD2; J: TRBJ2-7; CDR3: CASSLVLTSGGVSYEQYF
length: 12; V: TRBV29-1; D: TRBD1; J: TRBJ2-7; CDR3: CSVRRDSFQQYF
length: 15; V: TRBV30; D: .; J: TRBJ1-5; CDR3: CAWRGGAGPGQPQHF